The 30 T cell receptor beta chains below were found in one sample sequenced in a study of blood T cell repertoires in COVID-19. TCRdb's copy holds only in-frame clones and misses some; the assay was immunoSEQ multiplex PCR. The repertoire holds 100,000 to 120,000 clones, about 88% seen once, with roughly 2.3% in the top ten. Material for sequencing was peripheral blood. The receptors were gathered from a human donor in a cohort sampled during active COVID-19.

The chain has TRBV10-3 and TRBJ1-1, with 9 bases matching TRBD1. The germline CDR1 and CDR2 sequences are ENHRY and SYGVKD. The CDR3 runs 14 residues. J was trimmed by 6 bases and V by 5 bases; bases with no gene match: 7. CDR3 sequence: CAISPDRGEAEAFF. CDR3 DNA sequence: TGTGCCATCAGTCCGGACAGGGGTGAGGCTGAAGCTTTCTTT.

The rearrangement uses TRBV6-1 and TRBJ2-3; 9 nucleotides agree with TRBD1. This CDR3 contains 18 residues. Germline V gene sequence: CDR1 MNHNS, CDR2 SASEGT. V lost 4 bases, J lost 2 bases, and 13 bases stayed unmatched. Here the CDR3 DNA reads TGTGCCAGCAGTGCTGGTTACCGGGACAGGGATTTCACAGATACGCAGTATTTT. Amino acid sequence: CASSAGYRDRDFTDTQYF.

The chain employs TRBV5-6 and TRBJ1-1; D might be TRBD1 (6 bases). The CDR3 totals 14 residues. Germline V gene lookup returns CDR1 SGHDT and CDR2 YYEEEE. Trimming left V 5 bases short and J 6 bases short, with 17 bases between. The CDR3 DNA reads as TGTGCCAGCAGTCAGGGGCCGGTGGTCCCTGAAGCTTTCTTT. Translated, it gives CASSQGPVVPEAFF.

The chain is built from TRBV27 and TRBJ1-1; a weak D match, TRBD1 (5 bases). CDR3 length: 16 amino acids. V dropped 4 bases and J dropped 0 bases, with 15 bases sitting between them. Germline CDR1 is MNHEY and CDR2 is SMNVEV (reference sequence). CDR3 sequence reads: CASSSPDSLLNTEAFF. The CDR3 DNA sequence: TGTGCCAGCAGTTCCCCCGACAGTCTACTGAACACTGAAGCTTTCTTT.

This chain joins TRBV27 and TRBJ2-7; TRBD2 matches at 10 bases. V lost 6 bases to trimming and J lost 0 bases; unmatched junction nucleotides: 14. Germline CDR1 reads MNHEY; CDR2 reads SMNVEV (reference sequence). The CDR3 runs to 18 residues. This chain's CDR3 is CASSSLLAGVTFSYEQYF. CDR3 sequence (DNA): TGTGCCAGCAGCTCTCTTCTAGCGGGGGTTACCTTCTCCTACGAGCAGTACTTC.

This chain connects TRBV19 to TRBJ2-2; TRBD1 matches at 11 bases. V shed 3 bases, J shed 6 bases, and the junction held 9 bases outside the gene matches. Germline CDR1 and CDR2: LNHDA and SQIVND (reference sequence). This CDR3 is built from 17 residues. In nucleotides, the CDR3 is TGTGCCAGTAGTATGTGGTCGGACAGGGGGCTCCCCGGGGAGCTGTTTTTT. Translating it yields CASSMWSDRGLPGELFF.

The chain is built from TRBV13 and TRBJ1-3; 7 nucleotides agree with TRBD1. CDR3 length: 15 amino acids. The trim removed 5 bases at V and 0 bases at J, leaving 4 bases unmatched. CDR1 PRHDT and CDR2 FYEKMQ come from the germline V gene (reference sequence). The CDR3 loop is CASSQGTDSGNTIYF. The CDR3 DNA follows: TGTGCCAGCAGCCAAGGGACAGACTCTGGAAACACCATATATTTT.

In this sample, this clone turned up once. The chain employs TRBV7-9 and TRBJ1-1; 7 bases fit TRBD1. CDR3 length: 13 amino acids. The junction had 9 bases not matched to a gene; V was cut back by 3 bases and J by 11 bases. Germline lookup yields CDR1 SEHNR and CDR2 FQNEAQ (reference sequence). As DNA, the CDR3 is TGTGCCAGCAGCTTCATTGGACAGGTCGTCGCTTTCTTT. Translation: CASSFIGQVVAFF. Variable domain in full (rest from reference TRBV7-9 and TRBJ1-1): DTGVSQNPRHKITKRGQNVTFRCDPISEHNRLYWYRQTLGQGPEFLTYFQNEAQLEKSRLLSDRFSAERPKGSFSTLEIQRTEQGDSAMYLCASSFIGQVVAFFGQGTRLTVV.

This clone was recorded only once. Germline is not matched at one junction end, which may reflect a read error. The chain has TRBV7-7 and TRBJ2-5; D gene ambiguous. This CDR3 is 13 amino acids long. Looked up from germline, CDR1 is SSHAT and CDR2 is FNYEAQ (reference sequence). The CDR3 bases are TGTGCTAGCAGCTTAAACTTCCAAGAGACCCAGTACTTC. Its protein is CASSLNFQETQYF. The full variable domain, rest sourced from reference TRBV7-7 and TRBJ2-5, is GAGVSQSPRYKVTKRGQDVTLRCDPISSHATLYWYQQALGQGPEFLTYFNYEAQPDKSGLPSDRFSAERPEGSISTLTIQRTEQRDSAMYRCASSLNFQETQYFGPGTRLLVL.

The rearrangement links TRBV23-1 to TRBJ2-5; the match to TRBD1 covers 7 bases. TRBV23-1 is reported as an ORF; its role is uncertain. V was pared by 2 bases and J by 1 base, with 7 bases of the junction left unmatched. This CDR3 is 16 amino acids long. Here the CDR3 reads CASSQMDRSFQETQYF. CDR3 nucleotide sequence: TGCGCCAGCAGTCAAATGGACAGGTCCTTCCAAGAGACCCAGTACTTC.

This clone came up once. The chain uses TRBV5-1 and TRBJ1-6, with 7 bases matching TRBD1. Germline CDR1 is SGHRS and CDR2 is YFSETQ. V shed 4 bases, J shed 4 bases, and the junction held 5 bases outside the gene matches. The CDR3 is 15 amino acids. The chain's CDR3 is CASSPPGQYNSPLHF. The DNA of the CDR3 is TGCGCCAGCAGCCCACCGGGACAGTATAATTCACCCCTCCACTTT.

This chain connects TRBV3-1 (or the pseudogene TRBV3-2) to TRBJ2-7; D remains unclear. The germline V and J ends were trimmed by 1 base and 2 bases, with 9 bases remaining between them. Looked up from germline, CDR1 is LGHDT and CDR2 is YNNKEL (reference sequence). CDR3 length: 14 amino acids. The CDR3 reads CASSQGAQPYEQYF. Here the CDR3 DNA reads TGTGCCAGCAGCCAAGGGGCTCAACCCTACGAGCAGTACTTC.

V gene TRBV9 combines with J gene TRBJ1-2, with 9 bases lining up with TRBD1. This CDR3 region has 15 residues. Germline V gene lookup returns CDR1 SGDLS and CDR2 YYNGEE. The trim removed 0 bases at V and 2 bases at J, leaving 2 bases unmatched. The CDR3, as DNA: TGTGCCAGCAGCGTAGGACAGGGGGAAAACTATGGCTACACCTTC. Protein product: CASSVGQGENYGYTF. Together with reference TRBV9 and TRBJ1-2, the CDR3 gives the full variable domain: DSGVTQTPKHLITATGQRVTLRCSPRSGDLSVYWYQQSLDQGLQFLIQYYNGEERAKGNILERFSAQQFPDLHSELNLSSLELGDSALYFCASSVGQGENYGYTFGSGTRLTVV.

The chain employs TRBV3-1 (or the pseudogene TRBV3-2) and TRBJ2-7; 8 bases line up with TRBD1. Germline trimming cut 2 bases from V and 0 bases from J; bases unmatched to any gene: 3. The CDR3 sequence is 15 residues long. Germline V CDR1 and CDR2: LGHDT, YNNKEL (reference sequence). The CDR3 sequence: CASSQMGQVSYEQYF. The CDR3 region has the DNA TGTGCCAGCAGCCAAATGGGACAGGTCTCCTACGAGCAGTACTTC.

V gene TRBV7-3 combines with J gene TRBJ2-1, with 9 bases that match TRBD2. With V trimmed by 2 bases and J by 6 bases, 2 bases remained unmatched. CDR1 and CDR2 from the germline V gene are SGHTA and FQGTGA. This CDR3 is 14 amino acids long. The chain's CDR3 is CASSLAGGTNEQFF. The CDR3 coding sequence is TGTGCCAGCAGCTTAGCGGGAGGGACCAATGAGCAGTTCTTC.

The V and J genes are TRBV29-1 and TRBJ1-2, with D hard to call. Germline V gene lookup returns CDR1 SQVTM and CDR2 ANQGSEA. The CDR3 runs to 11 residues. Trimming cost V 2 bases and J 4 bases, with 5 bases left between them. In DNA, the CDR3 is TGCAGCGTTGAATACAGCTATGGCTACACCTTC. Protein sequence: CSVEYSYGYTF.

This chain uses TRBV10-3 with TRBJ1-1; possible D gene TRBD1, 5 bases. Germline values: CDR1 ENHRY, CDR2 SYGVKD. This CDR3 has 14 residues. V dropped 3 bases and J dropped 5 bases, with 13 bases sitting between them. The CDR3 DNA reads as TGTGCCATCAGTGAACAGGTTAGTGTAACTGAAGCTTTCTTT. Translating gives CAISEQVSVTEAFF.

This clone was detected only a few times. This rearrangement joins TRBV11-1 to TRBJ2-1, with TRBD2 matching 10 bases. The CDR3 has 15 residues. CDR1 and CDR2 (germline): SGHAT, FQDESV (reference sequence). After removal of 4 bases from V and 10 bases from J, the junction contained 10 bases not matched to a gene. CDR3 sequence reads: CASSSLAGGAGEQFF. CDR3 DNA: TGTGCCAGCAGCTCATTAGCGGGGGGAGCAGGGGAGCAGTTCTTC.

This clone was recorded only once. The chain is built from TRBV30 and TRBJ1-1, with D uncertain. V lost 3 bases and J lost 1, with 21 bases in between. From germline, CDR1 is GTSNPN and CDR2 SVGIG (reference sequence). The CDR3 loop spans 17 amino acids. The CDR3 sequence is CAWRDRPEGSKNTEAFF. DNA for the CDR3: TGTGCCTGGAGGGACCGGCCGGAGGGATCTAAGAACACTGAAGCTTTCTTT.

CDR3 in DNA: TGTGCCAGTAGTATTGGGACAGGTAATCAGCCCCAGCATTTT. Amino acid sequence: CASSIGTGNQPQHF. The chain links TRBV19 to TRBJ1-5, with 8 bases lining up with TRBD1. Germline V lookup: CDR1 LNHDA, CDR2 SQIVND (reference sequence). Trimming at V came to 3 bases and at J to 4 bases, leaving 2 bases not matched to a gene. The CDR3 consists of 14 residues.

The V call is TRBV7-6, the J call TRBJ1-1; a weak D match, TRBD1 (5 bases). There are 15 residues in the CDR3. The V and J ends lost 5 bases and 1 base respectively, with 14 bases between them. Looked up from germline, CDR1 is SGHVS and CDR2 is FNYEAQ. In nucleotides, the CDR3 is TGTGCCAGCAGCGCAAGCGGGGGGACGAACACTGAAGCTTTCTTT. Protein product: CASSASGGTNTEAFF.

The chain employs TRBV4-1 and TRBJ1-5, with no clear D. This CDR3 is 14 amino acids long. The ends were cut back, 4 bases at V and 2 bases at J, with 9 bases in the middle. Germline V gene sequence: CDR1 MGHRA, CDR2 YSYEKL. Here the CDR3 reads CASSLESGNQPQHF. In DNA form, the CDR3 reads TGCGCCAGCAGCCTCGAGAGCGGCAATCAGCCCCAGCATTTT.

The chain links TRBV5-1 to TRBJ2-7, with 8 bases that match TRBD2. Germline V gene lookup returns CDR1 SGHRS and CDR2 YFSETQ. The V and J ends lost 2 bases and 5 bases, in that order; junction bases with no gene match: 6. This CDR3 is 14 amino acids long. The CDR3 DNA follows: TGCGCCAGCAGCTTTGGGCGGGGGGACAACGAGCAGTACTTC. It codes for CASSFGRGDNEQYF.

The rearrangement links TRBV19 to TRBJ2-7; 7 bases fit TRBD1. There are 14 residues in the CDR3. Germline values: CDR1 LNHDA, CDR2 SQIVND (reference sequence). V was clipped by 3 bases and J by 6 bases; unmatched bases: 8. The CDR3 DNA reads TGTGCCAGTAGTATCGACAGGGTGGGTGGCGAGCAGTACTTC. It encodes CASSIDRVGGEQYF.

This clone was detected once. The J gene is TRBJ1-5, the V gene TRBV28; D is uncertain. The CDR3 totals 14 residues. The germline V gene encodes CDR1 MDHEN and CDR2 SYDVKM. Trimming cost V 8 bases and J 4 bases, with 15 bases left between them. The CDR3 loop is CASRRTELNQPQHF. CDR3 DNA: TGTGCCAGCCGCAGAACAGAATTAAATCAGCCCCAGCATTTT.

This chain connects TRBV18 to TRBJ2-1, with D hard to call. Trimming left V 3 bases short and J 2 bases short, with 8 bases between. CDR1 and CDR2 (germline): KGHSH, LQKENI. The CDR3 contains 14 residues. The CDR3 DNA is TGTGCCAGCTCACCTGCCCCGGCCTACAATGAGCAGTTCTTC. As protein: CASSPAPAYNEQFF. Supplemented by reference TRBV18 and TRBJ2-1, the full variable domain reads NAGVMQNPRHLVRRRGQEARLRCSPMKGHSHVYWYRQLPEEGLKFMVYLQKENIIDESGMPKERFSAEFPKEGPSILRIQQVVRGDSAAYFCASSPAPAYNEQFFGPGTRLTVL.

This chain uses TRBV3-1 (or the pseudogene TRBV3-2) with TRBJ2-7; D unclear. This CDR3 has 14 residues. Trimming left V 1 base short and J 4 bases short, with 11 bases between. Germline loops: CDR1 LGHDT, CDR2 YNNKEL (reference sequence). The CDR3: CASSQGVSRYEQYF. CDR3 nucleotides: TGTGCCAGCAGCCAAGGGGTCTCGCGGTACGAGCAGTACTTC.

The gene calls are TRBV6-5 and TRBJ2-7, with D tentatively TRBD1 (6 bases). CDR3 length: 15 amino acids. V lost 6 bases to trimming and J lost 0 bases, with 15 bases between them. Germline CDR1 is MNHEY and CDR2 is SVGAGI. CDR3 coding DNA: TGTGCCAGCAGCTTCAGTGTAGGGGGCTCCTACGAGCAGTACTTC. This gives the protein CASSFSVGGSYEQYF.

This chain joins TRBV28 and TRBJ1-1; 7 nucleotides match TRBD1. Trimming removed 6 bases from V and 6 bases from J; junction bases left unmatched: 13. The germline V gene has CDR1 MDHEN and CDR2 SYDVKM. The CDR3 length is 15 residues. The CDR3 protein is CASSLQGGRLAEAFF. CDR3 nucleotides: TGTGCCAGCAGCCTCCAGGGGGGTCGTCTCGCTGAAGCTTTCTTT.

With regard to this clone: Germline and junction disagree at one end, which may indicate a read error. The chain recombines TRBV19 with TRBJ1-1; D possibly corresponds to TRBD1 (5 bases). The V gene's germline CDR1 is LNHDA and CDR2 SQIVND (reference sequence). The CDR3 runs 15 residues. The CDR3 loop reads CASSILDSRASEAFF. DNA of the CDR3: TGTGCCAGTAGTATTTTAGACAGCCGGGCTTCTGAGGCTTTCTTT. The full variable domain, rest sourced from reference TRBV19 and TRBJ1-1, is DGGITQSPKYLFRKEGQNVTLSCEQNLNHDAMYWYRQDPGQGLRLIYYSQIVNDFQKGDIAEGYSVSREKKESFPLTVTSAQKNPTAFYLCASSILDSRASEAFFGQGTRLTVV.